A selection of T cell receptor beta chains follows, all from one sample in a study of T-cell reconstitution after alpha-beta-depleted transplantation in children. Via MiXCR, TCRdb re-called the PCR reads, giving one row per CDR3 protein. Among more than 200,000 distinct CDR3 sequences listed, roughly a quarter were seen once. This material consisted of PBMCs, taken before TCRalphabeta/CD19-depleted stem cell transplant. Source of these receptors: a girl aged 2 to 9 with Fanconi anemia, due to receive a stem cell transplant. CDR3s include the opening cysteine and the closing phenylalanine or tryptophan. The D gene is left open where the match is weak. Clone size is not always given. Where it is, it says once, few, many or a class for expanded clones.

j_gene	v_gene	abundance	d_gene	CDR3aa	CDR3nt
TRBJ2-6	TRBV10-3	many	.	CAISPSSGANVLTF	TGTGCCATCAGCCCTAGCTCTGGGGCCAACGTCCTGACTTTC
TRBJ2-7	TRBV7-9	.	.	CASSSQLSGWLSYEQYF	TGTGCCAGCAGCTCCCAGTTAAGTGGGTGGCTCTCCTACGAGCAGTACTTC
TRBJ2-1	TRBV6-1	few	.	CARRQSSRDNEQFF	TGTGCCAGGCGACAATCCTCAAGGGACAATGAGCAGTTCTTC
TRBJ2-7	TRBV7-6	many	.	CASSLKSGLVAGRIYEQYF	TGTGCCAGCAGCTTAAAGTCAGGGCTAGTGGCAGGGCGAATCTACGAGCAGTACTTC
TRBJ1-4	TRBV6-5	once	TRBD1	CASSYGQGLTNEKLFF	TGTGCCAGCAGCTACGGACAGGGGTTAACTAATGAAAAACTGTTTTTT
TRBJ2-5	TRBV29-1	.	.	CSAMEQETQYF	TGCAGCGCCATGGAACAAGAGACCCAGTACTTC
TRBJ2-1	TRBV12-3/TRBV12-4	many	TRBD1	CASSSQRTGFLNSYNEQFF	TGTGCCAGCAGCTCCCAGAGGACAGGATTTCTCAATTCCTACAATGAGCAGTTCTTC
TRBJ2-7	TRBV20-1	few	TRBD2	CSAIAGGPLQYF	TGCAGTGCTATAGCGGGAGGGCCATTGCAGTACTTC
TRBJ1-2	TRBV29-1	many	.	CSVDGGYTF	TGCAGCGTTGATGGTGGCTACACCTTC
TRBJ2-3	TRBV29-1	.	.	CSVEGSGATDTQYF	TGCAGCGTTGAAGGATCAGGGGCCACAGATACGCAGTATTTT
TRBJ1-2	TRBV24-1	.	.	CATSDGQRYGYTF	TGTGCCACCAGTGATGGACAGCGCTATGGCTACACCTTC
TRBJ2-1	TRBV5-1	many	TRBD1	CASSPGTGGNEQFF	TGCGCCAGCAGTCCCGGGACAGGGGGCAATGAGCAGTTCTTC
TRBJ2-6	TRBV12-3/TRBV12-4	many	.	CASSLSPGANVLTF	TGTGCCAGCAGTTTAAGTCCTGGGGCCAACGTCCTGACTTTC
TRBJ2-1	TRBV4-2	many	TRBD2	CASSQGGGGYNEQFF	TGTGCCAGCAGCCAAGGCGGGGGGGGATACAATGAGCAGTTCTTC
TRBJ1-2	TRBV5-1	many	TRBD1	CASSSGTGVFQYGYTF	TGCGCCAGCAGCTCCGGGACAGGGGTCTTCCAGTATGGCTACACCTTC
TRBJ2-7	TRBV6-2/TRBV6-3	.	TRBD2	CASSYETSSGGYEQYF	TGTGCCAGCAGTTATGAGACGTCTAGCGGGGGCTACGAGCAGTACTTC
TRBJ2-3	TRBV7-6	.	.	CASSLKGADTQYF	TGTGCCAGCAGCCTTAAAGGCGCAGATACGCAGTATTTT
TRBJ2-1	TRBV20-1	.	.	CSARDLSVRNEQFF	TGCAGTGCTAGAGATTTAAGTGTCCGAAATGAGCAGTTCTTC
TRBJ2-1	TRBV4-1	many	TRBD2	CASSQASGTSYNEQFF	TGCGCCAGCAGCCAAGCTAGCGGAACTTCCTACAATGAGCAGTTCTTC
TRBJ2-5	TRBV5-1	few	.	CASMGAQYQETQYF	TGCGCCAGCATGGGGGCCCAGTACCAAGAGACCCAGTACTTC
TRBJ1-1	TRBV12-3/TRBV12-4	many	.	CASSLGHQNTEAFF	TGTGCCAGCAGTCTGGGACATCAGAACACTGAAGCTTTCTTT
TRBJ2-1	TRBV27	many	TRBD1	CASSLGQGAGNEQFF	TGTGCCAGCAGTTTGGGACAGGGGGCCGGGAATGAGCAGTTCTTC
TRBJ2-1	TRBV12-3/TRBV12-4	.	TRBD2	CASSPPTAGSGRGNEQFF	TGTGCCAGCAGTCCCCCTACCGCCGGGAGCGGGAGGGGCAATGAGCAGTTCTTC
TRBJ2-7	TRBV4-2	.	TRBD2	CASSQGFAGAMGYEQYF	TGTGCCAGCAGCCAAGGGTTCGCGGGAGCGATGGGCTACGAGCAGTACTTC
TRBJ1-2	TRBV10-3	.	.	CAIRDGNYGYTF	TGTGCCATCAGGGATGGGAACTATGGCTACACCTTC
TRBJ1-2	TRBV6-4	.	.	CASSESGIDGYTF	TGTGCCAGCAGTGAGTCAGGGATCGATGGCTACACCTTC
TRBJ2-1	TRBV5-1	.	TRBD1	CASSLNPGTGGNNEQFF	TGCGCCAGCAGCTTGAACCCAGGGACAGGGGGTAACAATGAGCAGTTCTTC
TRBJ2-3	TRBV20-1	many	TRBD2	CSARTSNTDTQYF	TGCAGTGCCCGGACTAGTAATACAGATACGCAGTATTTT
TRBJ2-7	TRBV20-1	few	.	CSASLGLQYEQYF	TGCAGTGCTAGCTTGGGACTCCAATACGAGCAGTACTTC
TRBJ2-7	TRBV7-6	.	.	CASSLGPSHHATYEQYF	TGTGCCAGCAGCCTGGGGCCTAGTCATCACGCCACCTACGAGCAGTACTTC
TRBJ2-1	TRBV5-1	many	TRBD2	CASSLRRTSGNEQFF	TGCGCCAGCAGCTTACGCCGGACTAGCGGCAATGAGCAGTTCTTC